The entry below describes one TCR beta chain. This sample was included in a study of blood T cell repertoires in COVID-19. Study-wide background: Samples came from the United States, Italy and Spain, spanning acute and convalescent COVID-19. PBMCs, B-cell-depleted T cells, or T cells were the source of the cDNA or gDNA that made up the material.

Original data processing: The authors estimated nucleated cell counts from reference gene primer amplification. TCRdb keeps only in-frame clones here, not all; method: immunoSEQ multiplex PCR. That table furnishes V, J and clone size, whereas the DNA furnished D and trimming. The sample carries roughly 71,000 clones, 75% to 85% recorded once. The clonotype originates from a man aged 50 or older with acute or convalescent COVID-19. The sample taken for sequencing was peripheral blood.

The CDR3 DNA sequence: TGCGCCAGCAGTCCGGGAGGCACGGAGACCCAGTACTTC. Translated, it gives CASSPGGTETQYF. This sequence joins TRBV5-1 and TRBJ2-5; TRBD2 matches at 7 bases. The trim removed 5 bases at V and 5 bases at J, leaving 6 bases unmatched. This CDR3 region has 13 residues. Germline V lookup: CDR1 SGHRS, CDR2 YFSETQ.